The 8 T cell receptor beta chains below all came from one sample that was sequenced in a study of T cells after somatic rescue of genetic block (dated by TCRdb to about 2020). Library method: the immunoSEQ multiplex PCR assay. Drawn from immuneACCESS, this table holds only the in-frame rearrangements with V and J called that TCRdb kept. Clones are partly lost; checked studies trace under half to an unresolved V gene and leave the rest unexplained. The sample table records 45,000 to 55,000 clones; approximately 96% of these occur just once. The ten largest clones add up to approximately 0.073% of the sample. The sequenced material came from peripheral blood mononuclear cells (PBMCs). The receptors stem from a child less than two years old.

The genes are TRBV20-1 and TRBJ2-3; no clear D. Germline CDR1 DFQATT, CDR2 SNEGSKA (reference sequence). The V and J ends lost 3 bases and 4 bases respectively, with 5 bases between them. The length of the CDR3 is 11 residues. The chain's CDR3 is CSASRADTQYF. The DNA for the CDR3 is TGCAGTGCTAGCCGGGCAGATACGCAGTATTTT.

This chain links TRBV20-1 with TRBJ2-5; no clear D gene. This CDR3 is 10 amino acids long. V dropped 1 base and J dropped 4 bases, with 1 base sitting between them. Germline V gene sequence: CDR1 DFQATT, CDR2 SNEGSKA (reference sequence). The CDR3 protein is CSARGETQYF. The CDR3 DNA sequence: TGCAGTGCTAGAGGAGAGACCCAGTACTTC.

This clone was counted once. The chain recombines TRBV6-6 with TRBJ1-2; maybe TRBD1 (6 bases). From germline, CDR1 is MNHNY and CDR2 SVGAGI (reference sequence). CDR3 length: 11 residues. The V gene lost 10 bases and the J gene lost 8 bases, with 14 bases spanning the gap. Here the CDR3 DNA reads TGTGCCACCGAGGGGGTCCAGGGCTACACCTTC. Residues: CATEGVQGYTF.

The gene calls are TRBV5-6 and TRBJ1-6; the D is unclear. Germline V gene data show CDR1 as SGHDT and CDR2 as YYEEEE. This CDR3 spans 13 amino acids. V was shortened by 1 base and J by 5 bases, with 4 bases between the two germline ends. The CDR3 region has the DNA TGTGCCAGCAGCTTGTTAGATAATTCACCCCTCCACTTT. Encoded protein: CASSLLDNSPLHF.

J is TRBJ1-1 and V is TRBV11-2; TRBD1 agrees at 8 bases. The length of the CDR3 is 15 residues. The V segment lost 4 bases and the J segment 1 base; nucleotides outside the gene matches: 5. CDR1 and CDR2 from the germline V gene are SGHAT and FQNNGV. The CDR3 sequence: CASSSTGTGNTEAFF. CDR3 sequence (DNA): TGTGCCAGCAGCTCTACCGGGACAGGGAACACTGAAGCTTTCTTT. Full variable domain (rest looked up from reference TRBV11-2 and TRBJ1-1): EAGVAQSPRYKIIEKRQSVAFWCNPISGHATLYWYQQILGQGPKLLIQFQNNGVVDDSQLPKDRFSAERLKGVDSTLKIQPAKLEDSAVYLCASSSTGTGNTEAFFGQGTRLTVV.

The chain couples TRBV6-5 to TRBJ2-7; TRBD1 agrees at 8 bases. Germline V gene lookup returns CDR1 MNHEY and CDR2 SVGAGI. J lost 6 bases, V lost 0 bases, and 10 bases had no gene match. CDR3 size: 16 residues. DNA for the CDR3: TGTGCCAGCAGTTACTCGAGAGACAGGGGACTCCTCGAGCAGTACTTC. Encoded protein: CASSYSRDRGLLEQYF.

This rearrangement joins TRBV5-1 to TRBJ2-2; D unresolved. V lost 5 bases, J lost 7 bases, and 6 bases lay in between. The CDR3 is made up of 11 amino acids. Germline lookup yields CDR1 SGHRS and CDR2 YFSETQ. The CDR3 sequence is CASRFGGELFF. In DNA form, the CDR3 reads TGCGCCAGCAGATTCGGCGGGGAGCTGTTTTTT.

The gene calls are TRBV5-8 and TRBJ2-1; 9 positions agree with TRBD1. This CDR3 is built from 15 residues. The germline CDR1 and CDR2 sequences are SGHTS and YDEGEE. With V trimmed by 4 bases and J by 6 bases, 8 bases remained unmatched. CDR3 in amino acids: CASSIPGQGANEQFF. DNA of the CDR3: TGTGCCAGCAGCATACCGGGACAGGGAGCCAATGAGCAGTTCTTC.